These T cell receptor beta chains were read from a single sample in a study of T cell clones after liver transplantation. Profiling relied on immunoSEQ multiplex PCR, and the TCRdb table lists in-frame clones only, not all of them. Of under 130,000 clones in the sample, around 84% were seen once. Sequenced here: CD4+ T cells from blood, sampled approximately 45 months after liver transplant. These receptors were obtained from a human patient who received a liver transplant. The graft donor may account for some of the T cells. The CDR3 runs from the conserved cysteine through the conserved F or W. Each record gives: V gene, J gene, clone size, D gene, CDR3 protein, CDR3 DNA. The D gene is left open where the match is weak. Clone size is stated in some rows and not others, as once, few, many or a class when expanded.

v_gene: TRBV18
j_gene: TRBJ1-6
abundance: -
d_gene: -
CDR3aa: CASSQETAGRSNSPLHF
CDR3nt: TGTGCCAGCTCACAAGAAACGGCAGGGAGATCTAATTCACCCCTCCACTTT

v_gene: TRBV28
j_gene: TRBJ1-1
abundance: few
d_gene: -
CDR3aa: CASSSSLTAKAFF
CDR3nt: TGTGCCAGCAGTTCCTCGCTAACGGCCAAAGCTTTCTTT

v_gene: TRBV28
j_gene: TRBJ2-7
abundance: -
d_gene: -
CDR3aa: CASSHNRYEQYF
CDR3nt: TGTGCCAGCAGCCATAACCGTTACGAGCAGTACTTC

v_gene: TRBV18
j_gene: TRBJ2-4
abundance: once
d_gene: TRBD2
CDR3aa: CASSPAREGAKNIQYF
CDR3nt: TGTGCCAGCTCACCGGCACGGGAGGGGGCCAAAAACATTCAGTACTTC

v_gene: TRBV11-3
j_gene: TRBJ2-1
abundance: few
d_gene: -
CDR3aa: CASSLGAENEQFF
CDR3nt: TGTGCCAGCAGCTTAGGTGCGGAAAATGAGCAGTTCTTC

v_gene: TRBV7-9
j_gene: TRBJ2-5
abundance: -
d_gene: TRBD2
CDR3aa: CASSPRRLAGEETQYF
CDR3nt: TGTGCCAGCAGCCCTCGGAGACTAGCGGGGGAGGAGACCCAGTACTTC

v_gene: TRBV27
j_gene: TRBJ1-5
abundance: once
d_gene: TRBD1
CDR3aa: CASRKGARQPQHF
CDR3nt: TGTGCCAGCAGAAAGGGGGCACGTCAGCCCCAGCATTTT

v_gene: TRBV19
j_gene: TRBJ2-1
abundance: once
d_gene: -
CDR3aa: CASSITPYNEQFF
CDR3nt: TGTGCCAGTAGTATAACCCCCTACAATGAGCAGTTCTTC

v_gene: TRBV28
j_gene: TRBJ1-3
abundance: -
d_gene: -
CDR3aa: CASSSLTGGNTIYF
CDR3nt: TGTGCCAGCAGTTCCCTGACGGGCGGAAACACCATATATTTT

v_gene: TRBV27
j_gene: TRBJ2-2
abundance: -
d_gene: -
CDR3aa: CASSFYQRTVATGELFF
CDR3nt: TGTGCCAGCAGTTTCTACCAAAGGACGGTCGCCACCGGGGAGCTGTTTTTT

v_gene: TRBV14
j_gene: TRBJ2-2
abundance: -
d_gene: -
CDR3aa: CASSQGQAYTGELFF
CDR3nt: TGTGCCAGCAGCCAAGGACAGGCTTACACCGGGGAGCTGTTTTTT

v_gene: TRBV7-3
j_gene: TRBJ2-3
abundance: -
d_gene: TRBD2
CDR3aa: CASSWTSALDTQYF
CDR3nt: TGTGCCAGCAGCTGGACTAGCGCTCTAGATACGCAGTATTTT

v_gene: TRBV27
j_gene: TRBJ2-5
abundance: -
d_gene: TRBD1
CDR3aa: CASSPVQGSETQYF
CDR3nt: TGTGCCAGCAGTCCGGTACAGGGGAGCGAGACCCAGTACTTC

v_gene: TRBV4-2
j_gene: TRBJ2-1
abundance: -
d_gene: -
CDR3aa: CASTPTGSDKDEQFF
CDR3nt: TGTGCCAGCACCCCTACCGGTAGCGATAAGGATGAGCAGTTCTTC

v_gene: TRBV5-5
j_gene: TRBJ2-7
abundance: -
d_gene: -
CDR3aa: CASSLGPENGRQYF
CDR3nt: TGTGCCAGCAGCTTGGGACCAGAGAATGGTAGGCAGTACTTC

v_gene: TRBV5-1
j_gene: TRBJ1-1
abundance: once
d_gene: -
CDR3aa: CASSLGRVNTEAFF
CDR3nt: TGCGCCAGCAGCTTAGGCAGGGTGAACACTGAAGCTTTCTTT

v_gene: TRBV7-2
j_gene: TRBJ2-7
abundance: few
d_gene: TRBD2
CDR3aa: CASSFSATGTRSEQYF
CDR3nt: TGTGCCAGCAGCTTTTCAGCCACCGGGACTAGGAGTGAGCAGTACTTC

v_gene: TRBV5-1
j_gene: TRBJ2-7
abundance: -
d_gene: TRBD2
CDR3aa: CASSLVGGFIDEQYF
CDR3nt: TGCGCCAGCAGCTTGGTGGGAGGGTTTATCGACGAGCAGTACTTC

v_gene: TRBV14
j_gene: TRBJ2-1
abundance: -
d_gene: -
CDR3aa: CASSQERGASYNEQFF
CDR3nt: TGTGCCAGCAGCCAAGAACGGGGGGCCTCCTACAATGAGCAGTTCTTC

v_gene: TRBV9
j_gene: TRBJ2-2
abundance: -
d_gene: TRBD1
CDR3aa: CASSVKAGGTGELFF
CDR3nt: TGTGCCAGCAGCGTAAAGGCAGGGGGCACGGGGGAGCTGTTTTTT

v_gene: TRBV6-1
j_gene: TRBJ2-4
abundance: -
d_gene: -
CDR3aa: CASSEVRQGIKNIQYF
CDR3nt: TGTGCCAGCAGTGAAGTAAGGCAGGGAATAAAGAACATTCAGTACTTC

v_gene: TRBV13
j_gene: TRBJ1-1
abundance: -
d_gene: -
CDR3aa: CASHLGGRSTEAFF
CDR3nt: TGTGCCAGCCACCTGGGAGGGAGGAGCACTGAAGCTTTCTTT

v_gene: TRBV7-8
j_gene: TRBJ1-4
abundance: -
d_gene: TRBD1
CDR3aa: CASSLVGRGTVKLFF
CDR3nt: TGTGCCAGCAGCTTAGTCGGCAGGGGGACGGTAAAACTGTTTTTT

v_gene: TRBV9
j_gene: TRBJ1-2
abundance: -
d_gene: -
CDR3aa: CASSDGLGYGYTF
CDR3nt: TGTGCCAGCAGCGACGGTTTGGGCTATGGCTACACCTTC

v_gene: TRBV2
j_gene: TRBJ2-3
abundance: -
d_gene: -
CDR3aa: CASSLGDTQYF
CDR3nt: TGTGCCAGCAGCCTAGGGGATACGCAGTATTTT

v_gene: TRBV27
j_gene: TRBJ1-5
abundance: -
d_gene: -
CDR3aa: CASSLRGQPQHF
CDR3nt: TGTGCCAGCAGTTTAAGGGGGCAGCCCCAGCATTTT

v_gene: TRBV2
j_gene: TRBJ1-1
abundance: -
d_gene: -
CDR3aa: CASSRGRTEAFF
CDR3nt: TGTGCCAGCAGTAGGGGCCGCACTGAAGCTTTCTTT

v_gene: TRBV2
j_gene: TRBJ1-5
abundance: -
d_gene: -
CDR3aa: CASSPTENQPQHF
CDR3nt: TGTGCCAGCAGTCCTACTGAGAATCAGCCCCAGCATTTT

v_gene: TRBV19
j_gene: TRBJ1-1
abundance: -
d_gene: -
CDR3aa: CASSLRGPTSKKEAFF
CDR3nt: TGTGCCAGTAGTCTCCGAGGACCGACATCTAAAAAGGAAGCTTTCTTT

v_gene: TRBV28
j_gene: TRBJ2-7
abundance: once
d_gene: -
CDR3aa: CASRTDDSYEQYF
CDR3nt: TGTGCCAGCCGGACTGACGACTCCTACGAGCAGTACTTC

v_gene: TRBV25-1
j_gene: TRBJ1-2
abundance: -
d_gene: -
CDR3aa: CASSDDRPPNYGYTF
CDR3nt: TGTGCCAGCAGTGACGACAGGCCGCCCAACTATGGCTACACCTTC

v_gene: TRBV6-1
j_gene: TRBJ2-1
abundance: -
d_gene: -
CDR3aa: CASSALNEQFF
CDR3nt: TGTGCCAGCTCCGCACTTAATGAGCAGTTCTTC

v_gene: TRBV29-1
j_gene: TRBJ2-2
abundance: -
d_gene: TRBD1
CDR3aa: CSVDRGNTGELFF
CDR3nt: TGCAGCGTCGACAGGGGTAACACCGGGGAGCTGTTTTTT

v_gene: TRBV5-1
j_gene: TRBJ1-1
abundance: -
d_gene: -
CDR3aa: CASSGGHGNTEAFF
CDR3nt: TGCGCCAGCAGCGGGGGACACGGTAACACTGAAGCTTTCTTT

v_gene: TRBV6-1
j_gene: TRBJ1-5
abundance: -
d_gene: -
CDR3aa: CASLDSGNQPQHF
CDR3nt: TGTGCCAGCCTAGACAGTGGAAATCAGCCCCAGCATTTT

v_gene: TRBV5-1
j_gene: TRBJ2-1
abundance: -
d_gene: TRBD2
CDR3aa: CAAARTAGVGPYNEQFF
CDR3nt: TGCGCCGCTGCCAGGACAGCGGGAGTTGGTCCGTACAATGAGCAGTTCTTC

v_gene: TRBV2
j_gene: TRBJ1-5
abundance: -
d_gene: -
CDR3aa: CASTGTWGLGQPQHF
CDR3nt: TGTGCCAGCACCGGGACATGGGGGCTTGGTCAGCCCCAGCATTTT

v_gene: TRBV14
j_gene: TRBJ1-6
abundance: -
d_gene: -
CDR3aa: CASSRGVFNSPLHF
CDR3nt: TGTGCCAGCAGCCGAGGAGTCTTTAATTCACCCCTCCACTTT

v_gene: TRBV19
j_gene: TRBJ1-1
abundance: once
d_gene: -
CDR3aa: CASLKSSRGGNTEAFF
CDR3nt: TGTGCCAGTTTAAAATCGAGTAGAGGTGGGAACACTGAAGCTTTCTTT

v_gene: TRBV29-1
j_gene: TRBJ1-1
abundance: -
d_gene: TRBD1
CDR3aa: CSVAGTGMYAFF
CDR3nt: TGCAGCGTTGCCGGGACAGGGATGTATGCTTTCTTT

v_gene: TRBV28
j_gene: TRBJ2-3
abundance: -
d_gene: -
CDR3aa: CASSFRPDTQYF
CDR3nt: TGTGCCAGCAGTTTCCGGCCAGATACGCAGTATTTT

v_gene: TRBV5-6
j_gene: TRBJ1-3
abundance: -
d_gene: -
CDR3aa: CASSFGQGSSGNTIYF
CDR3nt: TGTGCCAGCAGCTTCGGGCAGGGAAGCTCTGGAAACACCATATATTTT

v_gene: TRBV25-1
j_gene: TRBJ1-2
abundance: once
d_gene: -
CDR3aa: CASSVDGDNYGYTF
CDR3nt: TGTGCCAGCAGTGTGGACGGAGATAACTATGGCTACACCTTC

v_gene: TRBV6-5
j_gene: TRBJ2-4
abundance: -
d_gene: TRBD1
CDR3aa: CASEGQGIGKNIQYF
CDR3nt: TGTGCCAGCGAAGGACAGGGCATCGGCAAAAACATTCAGTACTTC